The clone carrying this TCR beta chain was seen just once. Its target is not known. Produced via immunoSEQ multiplex PCR; TCRdb's table is partial and in-frame only. This table holds roughly 420,000 clones, nearly 90% found once. The V gene end was trimmed by 6 bases and the J gene end by 6 bases; junction bases not matched to a gene: 7. The CDR3 loop spans 14 amino acids. Germline CDR1 reads MDHEN; CDR2 reads SYDVKM. Indicated treatment: about 20 received Ad26.COV2.S at low or high dose, single or two shots; about 5 received placebo; per-sample allocation not given. Repertoires come from day 63 after the first vaccine or placebo injection. An 18-55-year-old adult in Boston served as donor. These data belong to a study of Ad26.COV2.S vaccination and SARS-CoV-2 variants. The overall study: Intramuscular Ad26.COV2.S at 5x10^10 or 1x10^11 viral particles.

Study-wide points: Vaccine recipients had higher spike-specific TCR breadth than placebo recipients.

The chain links TRBV28 to TRBJ1-4; TRBD1 matches 7 bases. This specimen was peripheral blood, taken in a trial of Ad26.COV2.S vaccine versus placebo. The sequence came from a person aged 18-65 years who received the Ad26.COV2.S COVID-19 vaccine or a placebo. CDR3 sequence (DNA): TGTGCCAGCAGCTCCACAGGGGTGGATGAAAAACTGTTTTTT. Amino acids: CASSSTGVDEKLFF. Drawing the rest from reference TRBV28 and TRBJ1-4, the complete variable domain is DVKVTQSSRYLVKRTGEKVFLECVQDMDHENMFWYRQDPGLGLRLIYFSYDVKMKEKGDIPEGYSVSREKKERFSLILESASTNQTSMYLCASSSTGVDEKLFFGSGTQLSVL.